The T cell receptor beta chain under discussion was sequenced for a study of PD-1 blockade in classical Hodgkin lymphoma. The study's findings and limits: Only CD4+ TCR diversity, not CD8+, had risen significantly by C4D1.

Worth noting for this clone: The antigen remains undetermined.

Each patient relapsed following autologous stem cell transplantation, and prior brentuximab vedotin exposure differed. TCRdb keeps only in-frame clones here, not all; method: immunoSEQ multiplex PCR. The sample consists of approximately 99,000 clones, 80% to 90% of them appearing once. This sequence originates from a human donor with classical Hodgkin lymphoma. The sequencing used peripheral blood mononuclear cells (PBMCs), collected before the second cycle of nivolumab.

In DNA form, the CDR3 reads TGTGCCAGCAGCTCGAGCTCCTACGAGCAGTACTTC. It codes for CASSSSSYEQYF. This chain uses TRBV7-2 with TRBJ2-7; D is unresolved. Germline values: CDR1 SGHTA, CDR2 FQGNSA. The CDR3 spans 12 residues. Trimming left V 4 bases short and J 0 bases short, with 4 bases between.